These 16 T cell receptor beta chains were all obtained from the same sample, sequenced in a study of T cells expressing NK-cell markers. TCRdb reprocessed the 5' RACE reads and keeps a single row for each CDR3 protein, giving no DNA. The table for this sample gives about 260,000 distinct CDR3 sequences. Specimen: blood T cells: a sorted CD56 or NKG2C T cell subset, CD4+ or CD8+ T cells, or bulk PBMC T cells (not recorded which). The receptor set was obtained from a young man in good health.

The gene calls are TRBV6-5 and TRBJ1-1. Germline V CDR1 and CDR2: MNHEY, SVGAGI. The CDR3 sequence is 15 residues long. CDR3 in amino acids: CASSYSVGVHTEAFF.

The chain is built from TRBV20-1 and TRBJ2-7; the TCRdb D gene call, TRBD1, has no DNA to confirm it. The CDR3 is 15 amino acids. Germline V CDR1 and CDR2: DFQATT, SNEGSKA (reference sequence). CDR3 protein: CSARDNQDRNYEQYF.

The V gene is TRBV9, the J gene TRBJ2-1; absent DNA, TCRdb's TRBD2 call cannot be checked. In germline, CDR1 is SGDLS, CDR2 YYNGEE. CDR3 length: 19 amino acids. CDR3 in amino acids: CASSVDRGTSGNHYNEQFF.

The rearrangement uses TRBV11-2 and TRBJ1-1. Germline CDR1 is SGHAT and CDR2 is FQNNGV. This CDR3 comprises 13 residues. The CDR3 sequence: CASSLDAVGEAFF.

The V call is TRBV28, the J call TRBJ1-5. This CDR3 region has 16 residues. Germline V gene lookup returns CDR1 MDHEN and CDR2 SYDVKM. The CDR3 sequence: CASSSSGGDSNQPQHF.

The J gene is TRBJ2-3, the V gene TRBV20-1; absent DNA, TCRdb's TRBD2 call cannot be checked. CDR1 and CDR2 (germline): DFQATT, SNEGSKA (reference sequence). The CDR3 contains 15 residues. The CDR3 protein is CSARDLREEKDTQYF.

The rearrangement joins TRBV18 to TRBJ2-2; checking the TCRdb D call of TRBD1 is not possible without DNA. Germline V gene sequence: CDR1 KGHSH, CDR2 LQKENI. There are 16 residues in the CDR3. This CDR3 is CASSLLGTANTGELFF.

The genes are TRBV30 and TRBJ1-6; TCRdb lists TRBD1, though no DNA is available to test this call. In germline, CDR1 is GTSNPN, CDR2 SVGIG (reference sequence). This CDR3 is built from 13 residues. This CDR3 is CAWAREGISPLHF.

The V gene is TRBV7-9, the J gene TRBJ2-5. Germline V gene lookup returns CDR1 SEHNR and CDR2 FQNEAQ (reference sequence). The CDR3 sequence is 14 residues long. CDR3 protein: CASSSNSLQETQYF.

The rearrangement uses TRBV20-1 and TRBJ2-2. CDR3 length: 15 amino acids. In germline, CDR1 is DFQATT, CDR2 SNEGSKA (reference sequence). CDR3: CSARVSWSDTGELFF.

The chain combines TRBV12-3 or TRBV12-4 with TRBJ1-1; TCRdb's assignment of TRBD1 cannot be checked, as there is no DNA. The CDR3 has 14 amino acids. CDR3 in amino acids: CASSRDRLNTEAFF.

The rearrangement uses TRBV30 and TRBJ1-1. The germline V gene has CDR1 GTSNPN and CDR2 SVGIG (reference sequence). This CDR3 is built from 12 residues. The CDR3 loop reads CAWAVLNTEAFF.

CDR3 sequence: CASSLEGLAGRVVFF. This chain joins TRBV5-1 and TRBJ2-1; the D call of TRBD2 rests on TCRdb alone, since no DNA is present to check it. Looked up from germline, CDR1 is SGHRS and CDR2 is YFSETQ. The CDR3 contains 15 residues.

V gene TRBV5-1 combines with J gene TRBJ1-4. Germline lookup yields CDR1 SGHRS and CDR2 YFSETQ. This CDR3 contains 15 residues. CDR3 sequence: CASSSGGATNEKLFF.

V gene TRBV20-1 combines with J gene TRBJ1-2; TCRdb picks TRBD1, but there is no DNA to check that call. There are 17 residues in the CDR3. Germline assignment: CDR1 DFQATT and CDR2 SNEGSKA (reference sequence). The CDR3 region is CSARDGYWDGPNYGYTF.

V usage is TRBV20-1 and J usage is TRBJ1-4. From germline, CDR1 is DFQATT and CDR2 SNEGSKA (reference sequence). The CDR3 covers 19 residues. The CDR3 sequence is CSARDPRSSVRGPNEKLFF.